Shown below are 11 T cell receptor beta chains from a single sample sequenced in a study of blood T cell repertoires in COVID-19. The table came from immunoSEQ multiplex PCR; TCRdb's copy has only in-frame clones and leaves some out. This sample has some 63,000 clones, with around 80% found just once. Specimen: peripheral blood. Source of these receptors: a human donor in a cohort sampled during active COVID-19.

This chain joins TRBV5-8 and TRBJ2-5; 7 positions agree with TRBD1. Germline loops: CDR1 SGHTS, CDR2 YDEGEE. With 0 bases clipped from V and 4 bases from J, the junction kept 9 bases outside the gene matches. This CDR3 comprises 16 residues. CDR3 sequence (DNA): TGTGCCAGCAGCTTGGGACAGGGCCGGTTGGGAGAGACCCAGTACTTC. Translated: CASSLGQGRLGETQYF. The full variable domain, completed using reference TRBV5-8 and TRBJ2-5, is EAGVTQSPTHLIKTRGQQATLRCSPISGHTSVYWYQQALGLGLQFLLWYDEGEERNRGNFPPRFSGRQFPNYSSELNVNALELEDSALYLCASSLGQGRLGETQYFGPGTRLLVL.

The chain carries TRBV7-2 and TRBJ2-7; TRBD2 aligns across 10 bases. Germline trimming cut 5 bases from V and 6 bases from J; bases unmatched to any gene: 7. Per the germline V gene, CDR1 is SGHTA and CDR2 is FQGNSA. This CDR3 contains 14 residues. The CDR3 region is CASSHGLADSEQYF. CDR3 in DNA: TGTGCCAGCAGCCACGGACTAGCGGACAGCGAGCAGTACTTC.

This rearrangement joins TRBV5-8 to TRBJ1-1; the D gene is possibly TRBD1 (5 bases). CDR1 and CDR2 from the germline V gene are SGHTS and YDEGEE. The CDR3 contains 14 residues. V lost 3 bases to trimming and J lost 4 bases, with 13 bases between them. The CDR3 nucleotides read TGTGCCAGCAGCTCCCCGGCCGGGGGCACTGAAGCTTTCTTT. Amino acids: CASSSPAGGTEAFF.

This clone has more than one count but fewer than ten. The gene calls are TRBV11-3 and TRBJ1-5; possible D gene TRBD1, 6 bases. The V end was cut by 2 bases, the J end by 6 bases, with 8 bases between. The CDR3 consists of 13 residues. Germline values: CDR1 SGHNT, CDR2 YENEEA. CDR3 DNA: TGTGCCAGCAGCTTAACCAGGGGTCAGCCCCAGCATTTT. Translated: CASSLTRGQPQHF.

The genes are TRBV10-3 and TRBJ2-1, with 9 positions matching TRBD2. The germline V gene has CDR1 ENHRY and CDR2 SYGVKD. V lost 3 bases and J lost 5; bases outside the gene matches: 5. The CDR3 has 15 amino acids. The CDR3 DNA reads TGTGCCATCAGTGATGTGCGGGAGGGAAACAATGAGCAGTTCTTC. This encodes CAISDVREGNNEQFF.

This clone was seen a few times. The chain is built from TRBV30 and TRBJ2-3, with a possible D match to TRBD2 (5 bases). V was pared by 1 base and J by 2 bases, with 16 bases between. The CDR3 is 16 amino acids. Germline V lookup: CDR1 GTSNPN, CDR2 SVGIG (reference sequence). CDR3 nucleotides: TGTGCCTGGAGTGGGGCAACGGACTTGTTCACAGATACGCAGTATTTT. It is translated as CAWSGATDLFTDTQYF.

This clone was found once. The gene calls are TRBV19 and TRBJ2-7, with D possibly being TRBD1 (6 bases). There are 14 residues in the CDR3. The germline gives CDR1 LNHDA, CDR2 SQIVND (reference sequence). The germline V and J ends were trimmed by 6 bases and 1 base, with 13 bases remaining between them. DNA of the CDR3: TGTGCCAGTAGCTCCTTAAGGGGGTCCTACGAGCAGTACTTC. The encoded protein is CASSSLRGSYEQYF.

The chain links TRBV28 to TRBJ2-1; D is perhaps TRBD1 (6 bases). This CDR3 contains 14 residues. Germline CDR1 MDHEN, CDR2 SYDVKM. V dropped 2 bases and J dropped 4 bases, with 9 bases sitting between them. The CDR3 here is CASSLRGTYNEQFF. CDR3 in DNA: TGTGCCAGCAGTTTAAGAGGGACATACAATGAGCAGTTCTTC.

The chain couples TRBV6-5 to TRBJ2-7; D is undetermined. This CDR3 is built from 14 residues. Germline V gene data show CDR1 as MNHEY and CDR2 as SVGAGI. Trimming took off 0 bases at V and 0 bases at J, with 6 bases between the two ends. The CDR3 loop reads CASSYSSSSYEQYF. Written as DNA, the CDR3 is TGTGCCAGCAGTTACTCAAGTAGCTCCTACGAGCAGTACTTC.

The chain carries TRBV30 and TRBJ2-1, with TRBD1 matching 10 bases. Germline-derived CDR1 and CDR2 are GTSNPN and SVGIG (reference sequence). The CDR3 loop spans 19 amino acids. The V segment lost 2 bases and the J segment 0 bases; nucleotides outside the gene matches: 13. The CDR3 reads CAWSYNGLGDRGSYNEQFF. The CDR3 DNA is TGTGCCTGGAGTTATAATGGCCTAGGGGACAGGGGCTCCTACAATGAGCAGTTCTTC.

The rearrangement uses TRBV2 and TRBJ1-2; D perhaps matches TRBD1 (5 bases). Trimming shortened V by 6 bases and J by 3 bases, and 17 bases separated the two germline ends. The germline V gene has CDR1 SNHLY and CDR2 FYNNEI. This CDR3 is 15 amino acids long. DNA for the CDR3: TGTGCCAGCAGCAGCCGGGGGGGACGGGACTATGGCTACACCTTC. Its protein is CASSSRGGRDYGYTF.